Following are 7 T cell receptor beta chains from one sample sequenced in a study of neurological immune-mediated disorders. One entry per CDR3 protein results from TCRdb running MiXCR on the 5' RACE reads. Here the sample spans some 77,000 distinct CDR3 sequences, roughly 13% being singletons. Time point defined: longitudinal time-point 1 (baseline). The sequenced sample consisted of PBMCs. The origin of the receptors is a female donor with HTLV-1-associated myelopathy (HAM/TSP).

This clonotype was counted once. A much larger clonotype is one base distant, so this may be a read error. The chain joins TRBV27 to TRBJ1-1; D call uncertain. The CDR3 spans 13 residues. Trimming removed 5 bases at V and 4 bases at J, with 11 bases between. The germline V gene has CDR1 MNHEY and CDR2 SMNVEV (reference sequence). The CDR3 DNA is TGTGCCAGCAGTAAAGCCTTGAGCACTGAAGCTTTCTTT. Translating it yields CASSKALSTEAFF.

Only one count was recorded for this clonotype. Germline is not matched at one junction end, which may reflect a read error. V and J are TRBV29-1 and TRBJ1-1; TRBD1 agrees at 7 bases. The CDR3 covers 10 residues. CDR1 and CDR2 (germline): SQVTM, ANQGSEA. CDR3 nucleotide sequence: TGCAGCGCGCGGACAGGTGAAACTTTCTTT. This sequence encodes CSARTGETFF. The full variable domain, completed using reference TRBV29-1 and TRBJ1-1, is SAVISQKPSRDICQRGTSLTIQCQVDSQVTMMFWYRQQPGQSLTLIATANQGSEATYESGFVIDKFPISRPNLTFSTLTVSNMSPEDSSIYLCSARTGETFFGQGTRLTVV.

The chain uses TRBV20-1 and TRBJ2-1, with 8 bases matching TRBD2. The CDR3 contains 15 residues. Germline assignment: CDR1 DFQATT and CDR2 SNEGSKA (reference sequence). Trimming removed 3 bases from V and 0 bases from J; junction bases left unmatched: 4. CDR3 DNA: TGCAGTGCTAGCGCGGGGGGTAGCTCCTACAATGAGCAGTTCTTC. Amino acid sequence: CSASAGGSSYNEQFF.

At least ten counts were recorded for this clonotype. The rearrangement links TRBV10-3 to TRBJ2-5; no reliable D call. This CDR3 is 12 amino acids long. Germline CDR1 and CDR2: ENHRY and SYGVKD. V was shortened by 3 bases and J by 3 bases, with 5 bases between the two germline ends. CDR3 region: CAISETEETQYF. The CDR3 nucleotides are TGTGCCATCAGTGAAACAGAAGAGACCCAGTACTTC.

Only one count was recorded for this clonotype. The rearrangement joins TRBV7-9 to TRBJ2-1; D might be TRBD2 (7 bases). This CDR3 has 15 residues. Germline lookup yields CDR1 SEHNR and CDR2 FQNEAQ (reference sequence). The ends were cut back, 5 bases at V and 5 bases at J, with 16 bases in the middle. The CDR3 nucleotides read TGTGCCAGCAGCCGAGGGGGGGCCACCAACAATGAGCAGTTCTTC. As protein: CASSRGGATNNEQFF.

This clonotype has at least ten counts. J is TRBJ2-3 and V is TRBV5-1, with D maybe TRBD2 (6 bases). Trimming removed 4 bases at V and 14 bases at J, with 26 bases between. The CDR3 contains 15 residues. Germline CDR1 reads SGHRS; CDR2 reads YFSETQ. CDR3 amino acids: CASSLASATLTQWYF. CDR3 DNA sequence: TGCGCCAGCAGCCTCGCTAGCGCCACCCTTACGCAGTGGTATTTT. The whole variable domain, remainder taken from reference TRBV5-1 and TRBJ2-3, is KAGVTQTPRYLIKTRGQQVTLSCSPISGHRSVSWYQQTPGQGLQFLFEYFSETQRNKGNFPGRFSGRQFSNSRSEMNVSTLELGDSALYLCASSLASATLTQWYFGPGTRLTVL.

The chain recombines TRBV11-2 with TRBJ2-1; 8 positions agree with TRBD2. Germline V gene lookup returns CDR1 SGHAT and CDR2 FQNNGV. With 1 base clipped from V and 8 bases from J, the junction kept 7 bases outside the gene matches. CDR3 size: 15 residues. CDR3 in amino acids: CASSLVAGGADEQFF. The CDR3 DNA is TGTGCCAGCAGCTTAGTCGCCGGGGGGGCGGATGAGCAGTTCTTC.